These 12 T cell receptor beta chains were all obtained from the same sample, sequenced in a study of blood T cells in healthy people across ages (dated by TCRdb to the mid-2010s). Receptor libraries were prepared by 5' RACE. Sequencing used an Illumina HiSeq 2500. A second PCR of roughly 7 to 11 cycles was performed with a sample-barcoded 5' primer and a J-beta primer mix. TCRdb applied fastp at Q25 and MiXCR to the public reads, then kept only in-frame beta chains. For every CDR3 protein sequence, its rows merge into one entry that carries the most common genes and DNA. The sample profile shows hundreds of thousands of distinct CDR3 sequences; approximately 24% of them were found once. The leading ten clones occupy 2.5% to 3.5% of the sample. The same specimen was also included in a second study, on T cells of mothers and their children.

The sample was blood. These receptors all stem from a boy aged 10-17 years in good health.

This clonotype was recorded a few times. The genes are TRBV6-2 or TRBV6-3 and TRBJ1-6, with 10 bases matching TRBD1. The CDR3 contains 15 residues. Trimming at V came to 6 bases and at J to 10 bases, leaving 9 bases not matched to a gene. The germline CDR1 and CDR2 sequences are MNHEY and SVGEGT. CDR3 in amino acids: CASRPPGTGDSPLHF. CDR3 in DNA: TGTGCCAGCAGACCTCCCGGGACAGGGGACTCACCCCTCCACTTT.

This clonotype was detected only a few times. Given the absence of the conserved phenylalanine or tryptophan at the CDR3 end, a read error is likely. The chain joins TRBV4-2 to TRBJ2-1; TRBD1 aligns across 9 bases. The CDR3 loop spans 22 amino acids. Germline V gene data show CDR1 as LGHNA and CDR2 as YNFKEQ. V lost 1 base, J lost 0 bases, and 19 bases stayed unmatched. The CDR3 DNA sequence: TGTGCCAGCAGCCAAGTGTTAATGCCGGGACAGGGTGCCCTGAGCTCCTACAATGAGCAGTTCCTC. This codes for CASSQVLMPGQGALSSYNEQFL.

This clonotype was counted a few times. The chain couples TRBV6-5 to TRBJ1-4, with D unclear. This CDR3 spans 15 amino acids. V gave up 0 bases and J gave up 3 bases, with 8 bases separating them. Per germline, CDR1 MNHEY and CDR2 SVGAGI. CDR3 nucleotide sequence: TGTGCCAGCAGTTACTCCCGGGCCTCTAATGAAAAACTGTTTTTT. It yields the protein CASSYSRASNEKLFF.

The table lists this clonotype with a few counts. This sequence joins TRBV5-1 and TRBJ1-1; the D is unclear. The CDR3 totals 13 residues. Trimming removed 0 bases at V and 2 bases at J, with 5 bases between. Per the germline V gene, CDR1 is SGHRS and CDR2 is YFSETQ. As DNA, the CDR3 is TGCGCCAGCAGCTTGGCCAAAAACACTGAAGCTTTCTTT. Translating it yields CASSLAKNTEAFF.

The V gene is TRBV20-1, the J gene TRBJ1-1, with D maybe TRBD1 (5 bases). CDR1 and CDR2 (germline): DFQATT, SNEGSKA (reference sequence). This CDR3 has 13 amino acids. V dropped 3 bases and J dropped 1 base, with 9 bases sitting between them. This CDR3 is CSASVTANTEAFF. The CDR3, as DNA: TGCAGTGCTAGCGTGACAGCGAACACTGAAGCTTTCTTT.

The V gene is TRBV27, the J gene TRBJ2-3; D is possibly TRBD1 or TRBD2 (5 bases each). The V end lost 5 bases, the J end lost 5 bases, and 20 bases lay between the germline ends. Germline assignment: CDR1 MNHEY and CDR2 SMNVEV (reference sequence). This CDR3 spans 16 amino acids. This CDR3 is CASSARGGAKVDTQYF. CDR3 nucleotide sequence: TGTGCCAGCAGTGCCCGGGGCGGTGCCAAAGTAGATACGCAGTATTTT.

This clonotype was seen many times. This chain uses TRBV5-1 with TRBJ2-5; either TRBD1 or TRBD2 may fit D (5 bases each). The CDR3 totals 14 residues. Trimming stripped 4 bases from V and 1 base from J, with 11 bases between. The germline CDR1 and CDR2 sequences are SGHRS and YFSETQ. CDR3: CASSPWDGQETQYF. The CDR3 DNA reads TGCGCCAGCAGCCCGTGGGACGGCCAAGAGACCCAGTACTTC. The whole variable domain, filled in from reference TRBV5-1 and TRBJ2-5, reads KAGVTQTPRYLIKTRGQQVTLSCSPISGHRSVSWYQQTPGQGLQFLFEYFSETQRNKGNFPGRFSGRQFSNSRSEMNVSTLELGDSALYLCASSPWDGQETQYFGPGTRLLVL.

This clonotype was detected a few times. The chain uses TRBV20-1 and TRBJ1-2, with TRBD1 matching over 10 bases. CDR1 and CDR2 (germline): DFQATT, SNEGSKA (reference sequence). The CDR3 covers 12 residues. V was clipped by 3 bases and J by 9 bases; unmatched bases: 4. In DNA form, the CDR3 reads TGCAGTGCTAGGGGACAGGGGAGGCGCTACACCTTC. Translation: CSARGQGRRYTF.

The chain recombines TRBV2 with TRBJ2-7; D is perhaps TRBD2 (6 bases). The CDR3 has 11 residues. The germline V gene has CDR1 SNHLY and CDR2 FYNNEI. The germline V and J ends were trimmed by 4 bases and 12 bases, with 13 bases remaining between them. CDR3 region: CASSVSGDPYF. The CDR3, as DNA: TGTGCCAGCAGTGTATCGGGGGATCCGTACTTC.

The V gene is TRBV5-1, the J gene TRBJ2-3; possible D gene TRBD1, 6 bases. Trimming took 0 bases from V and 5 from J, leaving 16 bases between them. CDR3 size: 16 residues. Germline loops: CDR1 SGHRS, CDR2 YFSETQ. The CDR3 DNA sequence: TGCGCCAGCAGCTTGGGGTCGACAGGTCATGGAGATACGCAGTATTTT. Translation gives CASSLGSTGHGDTQYF.

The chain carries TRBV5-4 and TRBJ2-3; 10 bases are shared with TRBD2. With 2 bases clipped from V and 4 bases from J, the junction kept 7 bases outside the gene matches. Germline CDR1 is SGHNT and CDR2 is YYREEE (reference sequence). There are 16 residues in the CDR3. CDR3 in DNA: TGTGCCAGCAGCTTAGAAAGCGGGGGGGCCTCAGATACGCAGTATTTT. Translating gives CASSLESGGASDTQYF.

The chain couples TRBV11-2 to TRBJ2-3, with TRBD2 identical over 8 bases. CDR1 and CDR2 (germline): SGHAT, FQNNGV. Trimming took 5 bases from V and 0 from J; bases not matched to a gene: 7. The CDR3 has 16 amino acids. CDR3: CASSPRLAQSTDTQYF. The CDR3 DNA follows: TGTGCCAGCAGCCCCCGACTAGCGCAGAGCACAGATACGCAGTATTTT.